This T cell receptor (beta chain) was identified in a study of T cells in Graves' hyperthyroidism and ophthalmopathy. Study-wide results and limits: Ophthalmopathy stood apart from stable hyperthyroidism in a 13 V-J model. Median prediction lead before ophthalmopathy onset was 6.5 months with the model.

This clonotype was observed many times. Its antigen is not identified. This CDR3 has 12 amino acids. V dropped 0 bases and J dropped 3 bases, with 6 bases sitting between them. Germline CDR1 and CDR2: DFQATT and SNEGSKA (reference sequence). The investigators amplified TCR beta CDR3 regions from RNA transcripts. Primed by the HTBI set, a first-round RT-PCR was run on the TCR CDR3. TCRdb re-derived calls from the multiplex PCR reads in MiXCR, one entry per CDR3 protein. The sample contains under 300,000 distinct CDR3 sequences, 13% of which appear only once. The origin of this receptor is a young woman with Graves' hyperthyroidism that later progressed to Graves' ophthalmopathy. Sequenced: blood. The rearrangement joins TRBV20-1 to TRBJ2-7; D not certain. CDR3 amino acids: CSARDSFYEQYF. The CDR3 DNA follows: TGCAGTGCTAGAGATAGTTTCTACGAGCAGTACTTC.